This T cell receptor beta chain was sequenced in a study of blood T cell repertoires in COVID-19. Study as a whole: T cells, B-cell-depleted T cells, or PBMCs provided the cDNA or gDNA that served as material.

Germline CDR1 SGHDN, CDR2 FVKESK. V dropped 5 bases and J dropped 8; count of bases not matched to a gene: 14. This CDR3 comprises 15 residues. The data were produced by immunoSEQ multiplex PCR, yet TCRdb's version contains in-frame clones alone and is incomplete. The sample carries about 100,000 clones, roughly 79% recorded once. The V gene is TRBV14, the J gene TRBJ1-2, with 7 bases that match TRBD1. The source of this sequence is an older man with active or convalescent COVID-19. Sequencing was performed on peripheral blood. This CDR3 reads CASSATGDPAGGYTF. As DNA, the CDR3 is TGTGCCAGCAGCGCTACAGGGGATCCTGCGGGCGGCTACACCTTC.